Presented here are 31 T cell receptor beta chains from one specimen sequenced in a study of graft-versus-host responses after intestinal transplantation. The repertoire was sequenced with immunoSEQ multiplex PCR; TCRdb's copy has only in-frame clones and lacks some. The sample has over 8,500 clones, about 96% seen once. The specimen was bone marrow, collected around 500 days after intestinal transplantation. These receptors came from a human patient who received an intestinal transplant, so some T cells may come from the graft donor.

The DNA for the CDR3 is TGTGCCAGCAGTTACCTCCGGGGTCTTGGGACCTACGAGCAGTACTTC. It specifies CASSYLRGLGTYEQYF. The V gene is TRBV28, the J gene TRBJ2-7; perhaps TRBD2 as D (5 bases). The CDR3 is made up of 16 amino acids. Per the germline V gene, CDR1 is MDHEN and CDR2 is SYDVKM. V gave up 4 bases and J gave up 2 bases, with 18 bases separating them.

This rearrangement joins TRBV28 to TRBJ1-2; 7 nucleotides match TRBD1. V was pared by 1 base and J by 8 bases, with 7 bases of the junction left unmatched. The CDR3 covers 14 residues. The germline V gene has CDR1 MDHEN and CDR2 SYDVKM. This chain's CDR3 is CASSLYRGGGGYTF. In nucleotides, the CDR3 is TGTGCCAGCAGTTTATACAGGGGTGGAGGGGGCTACACCTTC.

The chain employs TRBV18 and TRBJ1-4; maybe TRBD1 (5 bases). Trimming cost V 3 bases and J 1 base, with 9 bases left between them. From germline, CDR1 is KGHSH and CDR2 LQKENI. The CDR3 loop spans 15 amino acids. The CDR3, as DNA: TGTGCCAGCTCACCCCTCGGGGGAACTAATGAAAAACTGTTTTTT. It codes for CASSPLGGTNEKLFF.

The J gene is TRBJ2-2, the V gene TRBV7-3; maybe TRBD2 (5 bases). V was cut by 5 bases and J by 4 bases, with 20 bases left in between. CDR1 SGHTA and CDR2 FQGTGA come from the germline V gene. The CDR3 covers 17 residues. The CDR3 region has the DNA TGTGCCAGCAGCCGAACATCAAAGCGGAACTTCACCGGGGAGCTGTTTTTT. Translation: CASSRTSKRNFTGELFF.

The CDR3: CASSLIAGANQPQHF. The CDR3 nucleotides read TGCGCCAGCAGCCTGATCGCAGGGGCCAATCAGCCCCAGCATTTT. The rearrangement links TRBV5-1 to TRBJ1-5; maybe TRBD1 (6 bases). The V end was cut by 4 bases, the J end by 3 bases, with 14 bases between. Germline V gene sequence: CDR1 SGHRS, CDR2 YFSETQ. The CDR3 loop spans 15 amino acids.

The CDR3 here is CASSPQTGGYGYTF. DNA of the CDR3: TGTGCCAGCAGCCCACAGACAGGGGGCTATGGCTACACCTTC. This sequence joins TRBV9 and TRBJ1-2; 9 bases are a match to TRBD1. The germline V gene has CDR1 SGDLS and CDR2 YYNGEE. The J segment lost 4 bases and the V segment lost 4 bases, leaving 5 bases of the junction unmatched. There are 14 residues in the CDR3.

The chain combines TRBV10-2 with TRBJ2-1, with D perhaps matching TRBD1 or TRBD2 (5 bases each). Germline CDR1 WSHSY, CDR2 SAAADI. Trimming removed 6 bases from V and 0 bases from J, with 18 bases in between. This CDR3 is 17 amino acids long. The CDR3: CASRTTGRKNSYNEQFF. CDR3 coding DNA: TGCGCCAGCAGGACCACGGGACGGAAAAACTCCTACAATGAGCAGTTCTTC.

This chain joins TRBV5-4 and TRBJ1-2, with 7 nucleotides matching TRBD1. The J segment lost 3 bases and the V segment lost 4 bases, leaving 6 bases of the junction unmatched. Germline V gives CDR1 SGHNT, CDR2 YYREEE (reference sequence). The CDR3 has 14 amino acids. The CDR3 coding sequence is TGTGCCAGCAGCCTTGGGACAGCCGACTATGGCTACACCTTC. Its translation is CASSLGTADYGYTF.

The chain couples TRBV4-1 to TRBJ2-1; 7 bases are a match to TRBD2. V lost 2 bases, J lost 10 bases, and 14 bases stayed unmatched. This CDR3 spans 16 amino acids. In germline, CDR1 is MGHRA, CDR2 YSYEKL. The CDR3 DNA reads TGCGCCAGCAGCCAATGGCTCGGACTAGAAGGAGGCGAGCAGTTCTTC. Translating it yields CASSQWLGLEGGEQFF.

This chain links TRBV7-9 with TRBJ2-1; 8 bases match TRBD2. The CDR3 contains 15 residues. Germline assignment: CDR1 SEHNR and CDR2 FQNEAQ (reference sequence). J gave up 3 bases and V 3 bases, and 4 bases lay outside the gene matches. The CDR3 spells CASSFISGIYNEQFF. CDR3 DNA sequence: TGTGCCAGCAGCTTTATTAGCGGGATCTACAATGAGCAGTTCTTC. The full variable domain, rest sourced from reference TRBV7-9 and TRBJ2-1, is DTGVSQNPRHKITKRGQNVTFRCDPISEHNRLYWYRQTLGQGPEFLTYFQNEAQLEKSRLLSDRFSAERPKGSFSTLEIQRTEQGDSAMYLCASSFISGIYNEQFFGPGTRLTVL.

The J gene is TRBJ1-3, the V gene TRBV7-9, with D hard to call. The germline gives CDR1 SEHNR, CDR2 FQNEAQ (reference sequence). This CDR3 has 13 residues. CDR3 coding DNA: TGTGCGATATCTTTTTTGGGTGGAAACACCATATATTTT. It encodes CAISFLGGNTIYF.

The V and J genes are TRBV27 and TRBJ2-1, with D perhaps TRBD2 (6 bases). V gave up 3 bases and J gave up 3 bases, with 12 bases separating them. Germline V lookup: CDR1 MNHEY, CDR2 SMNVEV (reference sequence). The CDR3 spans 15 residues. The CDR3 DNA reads TGTGCCAGCAGTTTCGACGGGAGCGGCTACAATGAGCAGTTCTTC. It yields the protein CASSFDGSGYNEQFF.

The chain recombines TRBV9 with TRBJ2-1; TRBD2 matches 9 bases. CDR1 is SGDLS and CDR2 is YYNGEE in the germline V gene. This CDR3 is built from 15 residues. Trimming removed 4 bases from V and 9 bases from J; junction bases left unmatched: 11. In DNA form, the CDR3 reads TGTGCCAGCAGCATGAGCGCCGGGACTAGCCCTGAGCAGTTCTTC. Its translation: CASSMSAGTSPEQFF.

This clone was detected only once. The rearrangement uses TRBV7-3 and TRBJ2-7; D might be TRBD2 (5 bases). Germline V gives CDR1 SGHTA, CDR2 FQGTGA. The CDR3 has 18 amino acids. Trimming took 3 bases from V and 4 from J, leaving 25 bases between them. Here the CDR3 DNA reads TGTGCCAGCAGCTTGGTCACCTCGGCGGGCGAACGTGCGTACGAGCAGTACTTC. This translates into CASSLVTSAGERAYEQYF. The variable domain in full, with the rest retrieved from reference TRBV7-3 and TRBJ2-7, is GAGVSQTPSNKVTEKGKYVELRCDPISGHTALYWYRQSLGQGPEFLIYFQGTGAADDSGLPNDRFFAVRPEGSVSTLKIQRTERGDSAVYLCASSLVTSAGERAYEQYFGPGTRLTVT.

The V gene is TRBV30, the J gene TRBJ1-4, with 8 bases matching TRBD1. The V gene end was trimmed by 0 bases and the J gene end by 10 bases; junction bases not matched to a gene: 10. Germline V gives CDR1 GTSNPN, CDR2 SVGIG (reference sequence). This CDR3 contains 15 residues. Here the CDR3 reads CAWSVEGRGLLKLFF. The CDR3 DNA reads TGTGCCTGGAGTGTAGAGGGCAGGGGGCTTTTAAAACTGTTTTTT.

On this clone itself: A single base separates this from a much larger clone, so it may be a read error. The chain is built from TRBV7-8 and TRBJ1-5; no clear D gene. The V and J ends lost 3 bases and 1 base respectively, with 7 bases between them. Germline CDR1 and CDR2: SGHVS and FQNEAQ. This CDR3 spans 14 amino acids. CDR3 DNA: TGTGCCAGCAGCTTTGGAACCAGCAATCAGCCCCAGCATTTT. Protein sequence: CASSFGTSNQPQHF.

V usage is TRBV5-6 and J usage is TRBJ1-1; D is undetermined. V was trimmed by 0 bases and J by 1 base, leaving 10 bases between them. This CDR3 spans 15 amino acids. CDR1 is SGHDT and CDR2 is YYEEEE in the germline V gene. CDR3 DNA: TGTGCCAGCAGCTTGGCCTCTAGGGAGAACACTGAAGCTTTCTTT. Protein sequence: CASSLASRENTEAFF.

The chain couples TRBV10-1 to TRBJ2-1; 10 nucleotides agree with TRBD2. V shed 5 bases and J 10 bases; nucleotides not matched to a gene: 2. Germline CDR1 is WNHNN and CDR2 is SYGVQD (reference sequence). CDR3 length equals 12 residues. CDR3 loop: CASSSGGAEQFF. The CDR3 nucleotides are TGCGCCAGCAGTAGCGGGGGGGCGGAGCAGTTCTTC.

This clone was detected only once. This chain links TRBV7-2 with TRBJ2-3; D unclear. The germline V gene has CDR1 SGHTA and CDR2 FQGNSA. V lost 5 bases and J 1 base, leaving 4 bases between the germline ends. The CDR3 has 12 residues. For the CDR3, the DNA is TGTGCCAGCAGCCGGGGCACAGATACGCAGTATTTT. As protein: CASSRGTDTQYF.

This CDR3 is CASSPVLEGGFF. The CDR3 DNA sequence: TGTGCCAGCTCACCAGTTTTAGAGGGGGGTTTCTTT. This sequence joins TRBV18 and TRBJ1-1, with a possible D match to TRBD1 (6 bases). CDR1 is KGHSH, CDR2 LQKENI, per germline. CDR3 length: 12 amino acids. V was clipped by 2 bases and J by 13 bases, with 14 bases between them.

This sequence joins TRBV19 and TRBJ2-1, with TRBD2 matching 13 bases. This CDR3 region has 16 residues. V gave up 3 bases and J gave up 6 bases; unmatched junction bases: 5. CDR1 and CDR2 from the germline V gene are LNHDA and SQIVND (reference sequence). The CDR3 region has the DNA TGTGCCAGTAGTATTGGTGGACTAGCGGGAGTCAATGAGCAGTTCTTC. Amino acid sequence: CASSIGGLAGVNEQFF. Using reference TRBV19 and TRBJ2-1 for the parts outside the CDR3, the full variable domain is DGGITQSPKYLFRKEGQNVTLSCEQNLNHDAMYWYRQDPGQGLRLIYYSQIVNDFQKGDIAEGYSVSREKKESFPLTVTSAQKNPTAFYLCASSIGGLAGVNEQFFGPGTRLTVL.

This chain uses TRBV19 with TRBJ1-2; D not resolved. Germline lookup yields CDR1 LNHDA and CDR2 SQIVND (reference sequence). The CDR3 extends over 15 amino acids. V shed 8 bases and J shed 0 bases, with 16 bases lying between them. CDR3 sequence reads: CASRGIGDTNYGYTF. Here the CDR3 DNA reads TGTGCCAGTCGGGGAATCGGCGACACTAACTATGGCTACACCTTC.

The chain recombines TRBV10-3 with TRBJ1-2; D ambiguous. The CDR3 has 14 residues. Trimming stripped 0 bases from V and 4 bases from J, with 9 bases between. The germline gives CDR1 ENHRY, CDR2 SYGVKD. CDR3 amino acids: CAISESAGTYGYTF. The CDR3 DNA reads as TGTGCCATCAGTGAGTCGGCAGGAACCTATGGCTACACCTTC.

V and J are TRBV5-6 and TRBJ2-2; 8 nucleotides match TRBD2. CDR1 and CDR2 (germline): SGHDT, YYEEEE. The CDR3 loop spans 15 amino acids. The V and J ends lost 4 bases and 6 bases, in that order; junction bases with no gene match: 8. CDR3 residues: CASSEAGGRAGELFF. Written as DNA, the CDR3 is TGTGCCAGCAGCGAGGCGGGAGGTAGGGCCGGGGAGCTGTTTTTT.

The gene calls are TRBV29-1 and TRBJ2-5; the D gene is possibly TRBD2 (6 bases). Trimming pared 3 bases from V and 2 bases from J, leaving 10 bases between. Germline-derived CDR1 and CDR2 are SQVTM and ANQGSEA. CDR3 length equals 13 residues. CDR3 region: CSVDRAGQETQYF. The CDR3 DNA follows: TGCAGCGTTGATCGGGCGGGGCAAGAGACCCAGTACTTC.

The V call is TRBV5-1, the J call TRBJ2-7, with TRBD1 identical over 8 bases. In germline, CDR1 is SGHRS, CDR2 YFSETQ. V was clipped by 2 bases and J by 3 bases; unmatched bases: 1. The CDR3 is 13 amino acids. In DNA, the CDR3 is TGCGCCAGCAGCTTAACAGGGGGCTACGAGCAGTACTTC. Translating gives CASSLTGGYEQYF.

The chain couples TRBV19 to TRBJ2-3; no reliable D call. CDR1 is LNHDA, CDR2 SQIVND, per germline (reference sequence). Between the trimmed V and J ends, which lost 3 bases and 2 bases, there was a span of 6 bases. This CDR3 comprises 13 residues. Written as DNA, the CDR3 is TGTGCCAGTAGTATCGGTCACACAGATACGCAGTATTTT. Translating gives CASSIGHTDTQYF.

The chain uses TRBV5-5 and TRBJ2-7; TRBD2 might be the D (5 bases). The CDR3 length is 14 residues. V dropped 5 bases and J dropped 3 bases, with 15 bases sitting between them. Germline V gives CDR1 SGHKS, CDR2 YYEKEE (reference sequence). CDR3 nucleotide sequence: TGTGCCAGCAGTCCCACGACTACCAACTACGAGCAGTACTTC. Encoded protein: CASSPTTTNYEQYF.

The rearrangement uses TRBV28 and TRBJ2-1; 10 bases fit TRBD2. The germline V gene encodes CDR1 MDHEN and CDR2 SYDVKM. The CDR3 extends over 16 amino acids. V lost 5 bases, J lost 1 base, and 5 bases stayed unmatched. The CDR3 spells CASSPWTSGSYNEQFF. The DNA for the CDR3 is TGTGCCAGCAGTCCCTGGACTAGCGGTTCCTACAATGAGCAGTTCTTC.

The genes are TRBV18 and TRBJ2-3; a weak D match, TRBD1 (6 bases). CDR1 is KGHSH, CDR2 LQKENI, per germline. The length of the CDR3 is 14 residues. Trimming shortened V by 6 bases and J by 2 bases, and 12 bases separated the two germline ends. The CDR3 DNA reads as TGTGCCAGCTCTCCTGGGGACAACACAGATACGCAGTATTTT. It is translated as CASSPGDNTDTQYF.

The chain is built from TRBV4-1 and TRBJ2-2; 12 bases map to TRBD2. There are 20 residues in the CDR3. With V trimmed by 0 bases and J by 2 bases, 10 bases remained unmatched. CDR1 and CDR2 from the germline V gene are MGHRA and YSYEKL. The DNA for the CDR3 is TGCGCCAGCAGCCAAGACCCGGGACTAGCGGGCCCAGCTAACACCGGGGAGCTGTTTTTT. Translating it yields CASSQDPGLAGPANTGELFF.